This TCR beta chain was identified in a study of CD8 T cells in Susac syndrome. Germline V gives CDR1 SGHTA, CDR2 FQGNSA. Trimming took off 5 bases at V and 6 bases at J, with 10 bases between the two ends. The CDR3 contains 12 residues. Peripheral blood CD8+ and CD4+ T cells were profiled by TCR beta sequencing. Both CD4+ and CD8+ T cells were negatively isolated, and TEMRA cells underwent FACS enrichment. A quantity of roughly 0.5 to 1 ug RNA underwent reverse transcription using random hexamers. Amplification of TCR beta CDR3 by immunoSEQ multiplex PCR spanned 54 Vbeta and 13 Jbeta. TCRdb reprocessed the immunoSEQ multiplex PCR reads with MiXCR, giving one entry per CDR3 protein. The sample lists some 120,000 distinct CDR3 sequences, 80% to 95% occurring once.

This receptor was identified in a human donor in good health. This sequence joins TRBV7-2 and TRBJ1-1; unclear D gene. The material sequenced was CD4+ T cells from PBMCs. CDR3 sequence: CASSLYDAEAFF. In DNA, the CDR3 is TGTGCCAGCAGCCTCTACGACGCTGAAGCTTTCTTT.